Given below is one TCR beta chain in context. Its antigen is not known. The CDR3 has 18 amino acids. The germline V gene encodes CDR1 SGHRS and CDR2 YFSETQ. Trimming left V 3 bases short and J 0 bases short, with 21 bases between. These data belong to a study of T cell responses to AZD1222 COVID-19 vaccine. Study findings and constraints: Of the AZD1222 recipients, only 5 or 6 were seropositive at baseline.

Measured with immunoSEQ multiplex PCR; TCRdb has only the in-frame clones, and not every one. The sample contains more than 150,000 clones, 92% of which appear only once. The material was peripheral blood, obtained on day 0 of AZD1222 vaccination. The sequence was collected from an adult in good health. This chain uses TRBV5-1 with TRBJ1-1; D is ambiguous. CDR3 residues: CASSYSSQKKGMNTEAFF. CDR3 in DNA: TGCGCCAGCAGCTATTCTTCACAGAAAAAGGGAATGAACACTGAAGCTTTCTTT. Complete variable domain (other parts from reference TRBV5-1 and TRBJ1-1): KAGVTQTPRYLIKTRGQQVTLSCSPISGHRSVSWYQQTPGQGLQFLFEYFSETQRNKGNFPGRFSGRQFSNSRSEMNVSTLELGDSALYLCASSYSSQKKGMNTEAFFGQGTRLTVV.